Included here is one T cell receptor (beta chain) sequence, with context. Sequencing used immunoSEQ multiplex PCR; TCRdb keeps in-frame clones, though not all of them. The data hold tens of thousands of clones, with more than 80% observed a single time. This entry belongs to a study of control samples from healthy donors and cancer patients. Germline loops: CDR1 SGHRS, CDR2 YFSETQ. The CDR3 is 16 amino acids. The ends lost 4 bases at V and 0 bases at J; junction bases unmatched: 5. The TCR sequence derives from a man in his fifties or sixties in good health. The chain couples TRBV5-1 to TRBJ2-3; 10 bases fit TRBD2. Sequencing was done on a sample of blood. The CDR3 loop is CASSRTTSGSTDTQYF. CDR3 sequence (DNA): TGCGCCAGCAGCCGGACGACTAGCGGGAGCACAGATACGCAGTATTTT. The whole variable domain, remainder taken from reference TRBV5-1 and TRBJ2-3, is KAGVTQTPRYLIKTRGQQVTLSCSPISGHRSVSWYQQTPGQGLQFLFEYFSETQRNKGNFPGRFSGRQFSNSRSEMNVSTLELGDSALYLCASSRTTSGSTDTQYFGPGTRLTVL.